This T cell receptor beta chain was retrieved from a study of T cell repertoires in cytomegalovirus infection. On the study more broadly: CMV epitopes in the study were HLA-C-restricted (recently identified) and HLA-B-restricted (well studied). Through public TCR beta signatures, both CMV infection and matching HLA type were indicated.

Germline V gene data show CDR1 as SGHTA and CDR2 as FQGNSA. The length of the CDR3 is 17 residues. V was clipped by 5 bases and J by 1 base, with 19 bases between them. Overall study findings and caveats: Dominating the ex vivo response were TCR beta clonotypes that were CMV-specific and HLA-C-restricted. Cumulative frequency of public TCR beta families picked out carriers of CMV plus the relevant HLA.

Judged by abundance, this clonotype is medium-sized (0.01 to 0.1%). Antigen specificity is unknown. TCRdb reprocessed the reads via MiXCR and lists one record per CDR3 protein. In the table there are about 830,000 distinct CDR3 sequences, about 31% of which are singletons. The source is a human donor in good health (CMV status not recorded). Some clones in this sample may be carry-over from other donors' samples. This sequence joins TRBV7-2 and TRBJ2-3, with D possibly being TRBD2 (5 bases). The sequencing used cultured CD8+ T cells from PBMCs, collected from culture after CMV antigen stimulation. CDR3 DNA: TGTGCCAGCAGCCCCAATAGGCGGGCTACAGGCACAGATACGCAGTATTTT. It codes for CASSPNRRATGTDTQYF.